These 28 T cell receptor beta chains were all obtained from the same sample, sequenced in a study of cytomegalovirus exposure and HLA in healthy donors. In the PCR, 60 Vbeta and 13 Jbeta primers were used. Measured with immunoSEQ multiplex PCR; TCRdb has only the in-frame clones, and not every one. The sample lists about 210,000 clones, 81% seen once, with roughly 3.1% in the top ten. Material: PBMCs. The receptors were sampled from a man in his forties in good health and CMV-seropositive.

V and J are TRBV7-5 and TRBJ1-1; the D call of TRBD1 is as the table states it, not checked on the DNA. TRBV7-5 is labeled a pseudogene. The CDR3 totals 17 residues. The CDR3 spells CVRSLISTGDQNTEAFF. The CDR3, as DNA: TGTGTCAGAAGCTTAATCTCGACAGGAGACCAGAACACTGAAGCTTTCTTT.

The chain carries TRBV7-3 and TRBJ2-7, with 10 bases lining up with TRBD1. The germline gives CDR1 SGHTA, CDR2 FQGTGA. The J segment lost 5 bases and the V segment lost 5 bases, leaving 15 bases of the junction unmatched. The CDR3 totals 17 residues. The CDR3 bases are TGTGCCAGCAGCCAAGACCGTGGGGGACAGGGGATGAACGAGCAGTACTTC. This gives the protein CASSQDRGGQGMNEQYF. Looking up the rest from reference TRBV7-3 and TRBJ2-7 gives the full variable domain: GAGVSQTPSNKVTEKGKYVELRCDPISGHTALYWYRQSLGQGPEFLIYFQGTGAADDSGLPNDRFFAVRPEGSVSTLKIQRTERGDSAVYLCASSQDRGGQGMNEQYFGPGTRLTVT.

This clone was counted a single time. The gene calls are TRBV29-1 and TRBJ2-2; weak D call: TRBD2 (5 bases). Germline CDR1 SQVTM, CDR2 ANQGSEA. This CDR3 spans 14 amino acids. The germline V and J ends were trimmed by 2 bases and 7 bases, with 14 bases remaining between them. Here the CDR3 reads CSVEPGIRGGELFF. CDR3 nucleotides: TGCAGCGTTGAACCCGGGATCCGGGGCGGGGAGCTGTTTTTT.

In this sample, this clone turned up once. V usage is TRBV5-1 and J usage is TRBJ2-5; D gene unclear. The CDR3 runs 13 residues. CDR1 is SGHRS, CDR2 YFSETQ, per germline. V lost 4 bases, J lost 2 bases, and 9 bases lay in between. The CDR3 coding sequence is TGCGCCAGCAGCGATGGGCAGCAAGAGACCCAGTACTTC. This sequence encodes CASSDGQQETQYF. Filled out from reference TRBV5-1 and TRBJ2-5, the complete variable domain reads KAGVTQTPRYLIKTRGQQVTLSCSPISGHRSVSWYQQTPGQGLQFLFEYFSETQRNKGNFPGRFSGRQFSNSRSEMNVSTLELGDSALYLCASSDGQQETQYFGPGTRLLVL.

The genes are TRBV9 and TRBJ2-7; 7 positions match TRBD2. After removal of 4 bases from V and 6 bases from J, the junction contained 7 bases not matched to a gene. Germline V gene sequence: CDR1 SGDLS, CDR2 YYNGEE. The CDR3 is made up of 13 amino acids. CDR3 protein: CASSPSAGLEQYF. CDR3 DNA sequence: TGTGCCAGCAGCCCCTCAGCGGGGCTCGAGCAGTACTTC.

CDR3 region: CASSPWTGNNEQFF. Here the CDR3 DNA reads TGTGCCAGTAGTCCCTGGACAGGGAACAATGAGCAGTTCTTC. The chain links TRBV19 to TRBJ2-1; 8 nucleotides align to TRBD1. With V trimmed by 5 bases and J by 5 bases, 5 bases remained unmatched. Germline assignment: CDR1 LNHDA and CDR2 SQIVND (reference sequence). This CDR3 comprises 14 residues.

In regard to this clone: At the DNA level, this CDR3 is encoded by other sequences in the same sample as well. The chain has TRBV28 and TRBJ2-7; D is uncertain. Trimming removed 5 bases from V and 4 bases from J, with 9 bases in between. CDR1 and CDR2 (germline): MDHEN, SYDVKM. The CDR3 loop spans 12 amino acids. CDR3 sequence: CASSPPGYEQYF. Written as DNA, the CDR3 is TGTGCCAGCAGTCCCCCAGGTTACGAGCAGTACTTC. Full variable domain (remainder filled in from reference TRBV28 and TRBJ2-7): DVKVTQSSRYLVKRTGEKVFLECVQDMDHENMFWYRQDPGLGLRLIYFSYDVKMKEKGDIPEGYSVSREKKERFSLILESASTNQTSMYLCASSPPGYEQYFGPGTRLTVT.

This clone was detected once. This rearrangement joins TRBV14 to TRBJ2-5; the match to TRBD2 covers 13 bases. CDR1 SGHDN and CDR2 FVKESK come from the germline V gene. This CDR3 has 18 residues. With 0 bases clipped from V and 5 bases from J, the junction kept 9 bases outside the gene matches. As DNA, the CDR3 is TGTGCCAGCAGCCAAGAAAGGGGACTAGCGGGATCTACTGAGACCCAGTACTTC. Amino acid sequence: CASSQERGLAGSTETQYF.

This chain joins TRBV10-1 and TRBJ2-5, with 10 bases fitting TRBD2. The J segment lost 3 bases and the V segment lost 5 bases, leaving 18 bases of the junction unmatched. Germline V gene sequence: CDR1 WNHNN, CDR2 SYGVQD (reference sequence). The length of the CDR3 is 19 residues. CDR3 sequence reads: CASSSHRSASGRRKETQYF. The DNA of the CDR3 is TGCGCCAGCAGTTCTCACAGGTCAGCTAGCGGGAGACGGAAAGAGACCCAGTACTTC.

The chain couples TRBV12-5 to TRBJ1-1; D perhaps matches TRBD1 (6 bases). Germline V gene lookup returns CDR1 LGHNT and CDR2 FRNRAP. V was trimmed by 2 bases and J by 5 bases, leaving 9 bases between them. This CDR3 has 13 amino acids. The DNA of the CDR3 is TGTGCTAGTGGTTTGACAGGGCGGACTGAAGCTTTCTTT. Translation: CASGLTGRTEAFF.

The chain recombines TRBV6-4 with TRBJ2-7, with D maybe TRBD2 (6 bases). V gave up 5 bases and J gave up 4 bases, with 18 bases separating them. The germline CDR1 and CDR2 sequences are MRHNA and SNTAGT. CDR3 length: 15 amino acids. The DNA for the CDR3 is TGTGCCAGCAGTATCGCCGCTGGAGGGTCTTACGAGCAGTACTTC. It is translated as CASSIAAGGSYEQYF.

This clone has only one observation. The V gene is TRBV10-3, the J gene TRBJ1-1; D possibly corresponds to TRBD1 (5 bases). V was shortened by 1 base and J by 1 base, with 7 bases between the two germline ends. The V gene's germline CDR1 is ENHRY and CDR2 SYGVKD. The CDR3 is made up of 14 amino acids. CDR3 nucleotides: TGTGCCATCAGTGAGTGGGGGGAGAACACTGAAGCTTTCTTT. It is translated as CAISEWGENTEAFF.

A note on this clone: Other DNA sequences within the sample encode an identical CDR3. The rearrangement links TRBV18 to TRBJ1-1, with D uncertain. CDR3 size: 13 residues. V lost 3 bases and J 1 base, leaving 6 bases between the germline ends. Germline V gene data show CDR1 as KGHSH and CDR2 as LQKENI. The CDR3 DNA reads TGTGCCAGCTCACCCCGGGGGAACACTGAAGCTTTCTTT. Translated: CASSPRGNTEAFF. The complete variable domain, with remaining parts taken from reference TRBV18 and TRBJ1-1, reads NAGVMQNPRHLVRRRGQEARLRCSPMKGHSHVYWYRQLPEEGLKFMVYLQKENIIDESGMPKERFSAEFPKEGPSILRIQQVVRGDSAAYFCASSPRGNTEAFFGQGTRLTVV.

The rearrangement uses TRBV5-1 and TRBJ2-3; 9 positions match TRBD1. J lost 1 base, V lost 4 bases, and 4 bases had no gene match. In germline, CDR1 is SGHRS, CDR2 YFSETQ. This CDR3 has 15 residues. The CDR3 DNA reads as TGCGCCAGCAGCCGGGGACAGGGAGGCACAGATACGCAGTATTTT. This sequence encodes CASSRGQGGTDTQYF.

About this clone itself: The junction differs from germline at one of its ends, possibly a read error. This CDR3 is also generated by other DNA sequences in the sample. The genes are TRBV5-4 and TRBJ1-2; tentative D call: TRBD1 (5 bases). CDR3 length equals 14 residues. Germline V gives CDR1 SGHNT, CDR2 YYREEE (reference sequence). The CDR3 nucleotides read TGTGCCAGCAGTTCTTGGACATTAGAGCGCTCGATTATCTTC. It is translated as CASSSWTLERSIIF. The whole variable domain, remainder taken from reference TRBV5-4 and TRBJ1-2, is ETGVTQSPTHLIKTRGQQVTLRCSSQSGHNTVSWYQQALGQGPQFIFQYYREEENGRGNFPPRFSGLQFPNYSSELNVNALELDDSALYLCASSSWTLERSIIFGSGTRLTVV.

V and J are TRBV27 and TRBJ2-5; D might be TRBD2 (5 bases). Germline CDR1 MNHEY, CDR2 SMNVEV (reference sequence). V was shortened by 0 bases and J by 5 bases, with 16 bases between the two germline ends. This CDR3 has 16 amino acids. In nucleotides, the CDR3 is TGTGCCAGCAGTTTATCTCCCTCCCGGAGGCGGGAGACCCAGTACTTC. Its translation: CASSLSPSRRRETQYF.

The chain has TRBV19 and TRBJ2-7; D perhaps matches TRBD1 (6 bases). CDR1 and CDR2 from the germline V gene are LNHDA and SQIVND (reference sequence). This CDR3 has 15 residues. V lost 5 bases to trimming and J lost 3 bases, with 17 bases between them. As DNA, the CDR3 is TGTGCCAGTAGTCCAACAGGGTCCCCCTACTACGAGCAGTACTTC. Protein: CASSPTGSPYYEQYF. The variable domain in full, with the rest retrieved from reference TRBV19 and TRBJ2-7, is DGGITQSPKYLFRKEGQNVTLSCEQNLNHDAMYWYRQDPGQGLRLIYYSQIVNDFQKGDIAEGYSVSREKKESFPLTVTSAQKNPTAFYLCASSPTGSPYYEQYFGPGTRLTVT.

This rearrangement joins TRBV6-5 to TRBJ2-7, with 7 bases lining up with TRBD1. Trimming took 8 bases from V and 3 from J; bases not matched to a gene: 4. The germline CDR1 and CDR2 sequences are MNHEY and SVGAGI. The CDR3 length is 12 residues. CDR3 sequence reads: CASWDRDYEQYF. The CDR3 DNA sequence: TGTGCCAGCTGGGACAGAGACTACGAGCAGTACTTC.

This sequence joins TRBV15 and TRBJ2-1; TRBD1 agrees at 7 bases. J lost 5 bases, V lost 0 bases, and 7 bases had no gene match. The CDR3 runs 16 residues. CDR1 LNHNV and CDR2 YYDKDF come from the germline V gene (reference sequence). The CDR3, as DNA: TGTGCCACCAGCAGAGATGCGACAGGGAGAAACAATGAGCAGTTCTTC. This gives the protein CATSRDATGRNNEQFF.

The chain couples TRBV7-9 to TRBJ2-5; 9 bases fit TRBD1. Unmatched junction bases numbered 2, after V lost 4 bases and J lost 2 bases. The CDR3 spans 14 residues. Germline values: CDR1 SEHNR, CDR2 FQNEAQ (reference sequence). CDR3: CASSSGQGQETQYF. The CDR3, as DNA: TGTGCCAGCAGCTCCGGACAGGGGCAAGAGACCCAGTACTTC.

V and J are TRBV7-7 and TRBJ2-7; no firm D call. The V end lost 5 bases, the J end lost 7 bases, and 12 bases lay between the germline ends. The CDR3 spans 12 residues. CDR1 is SSHAT, CDR2 FNYEAQ, per germline (reference sequence). The CDR3 nucleotides read TGTGCCAGCAGCCCACGGTCTAGGGAGCAGTACTTC. Residues: CASSPRSREQYF.

The table lists this clone with a count of one. The V and J genes are TRBV6-5 and TRBJ1-2; TRBD1 agrees at 8 bases. The germline gives CDR1 MNHEY, CDR2 SVGAGI. Trimming took 4 bases from V and 2 from J; bases not matched to a gene: 6. The CDR3 has 15 residues. The CDR3 DNA sequence: TGTGCCAGCAGTTCCCCGACAGGGGCGAACTATGGCTACACCTTC. Translated: CASSSPTGANYGYTF.

CDR3 coding DNA: TGTGCCAGCAGCGCTCAGGGGCGAGAGCAGTACTTC. This gives the protein CASSAQGREQYF. The chain has TRBV7-9 and TRBJ2-7; TRBD1 is a possible D gene (6 bases). CDR1 SEHNR and CDR2 FQNEAQ come from the germline V gene (reference sequence). The V end was cut by 5 bases, the J end by 7 bases, with 12 bases between. The CDR3 consists of 12 residues.

The chain uses TRBV5-4 and TRBJ2-2; D not certain. In germline, CDR1 is SGHNT, CDR2 YYREEE (reference sequence). Trimming stripped 4 bases from V and 2 bases from J, with 3 bases between. The CDR3 extends over 12 amino acids. CDR3 bases: TGTGCCAGCAGCCTTAACACCGGGGAGCTGTTTTTT. Translation gives CASSLNTGELFF.

The rearrangement uses TRBV4-3 and TRBJ2-7; 12 bases line up with TRBD2. J was trimmed by 5 bases and V by 0 bases; bases with no gene match: 17. Germline V gene data show CDR1 as LGHNA and CDR2 as YSLEER. CDR3 size: 20 residues. The CDR3 bases are TGCGCCAGCAGCCAAGACGCACTCGGGCTAGCGGGAGGGCGTCCCAACGAGCAGTACTTC. This sequence encodes CASSQDALGLAGGRPNEQYF.

V is TRBV4-1 and J is TRBJ2-1, with TRBD2 matching 9 bases. The CDR3 contains 17 residues. In germline, CDR1 is MGHRA, CDR2 YSYEKL. The ends lost 1 base at V and 0 bases at J; junction bases unmatched: 4. The CDR3 nucleotides are TGCGCCAGCAGCCAAGTTAAACTAGCGGGCTCCTACAATGAGCAGTTCTTC. It translates to CASSQVKLAGSYNEQFF.

The genes are TRBV5-1 and TRBJ2-6; a possible D gene is TRBD1 (6 bases). V lost 3 bases, J lost 2 bases, and 9 bases lay in between. This CDR3 comprises 15 residues. The V gene's germline CDR1 is SGHRS and CDR2 YFSETQ. DNA of the CDR3: TGCGCCAGCAGCTCTGGGACAACTGGGGCCAACGTCCTGACTTTC. It codes for CASSSGTTGANVLTF. Variable domain in full (rest from reference TRBV5-1 and TRBJ2-6): KAGVTQTPRYLIKTRGQQVTLSCSPISGHRSVSWYQQTPGQGLQFLFEYFSETQRNKGNFPGRFSGRQFSNSRSEMNVSTLELGDSALYLCASSSGTTGANVLTFGAGSRLTVL.

To note about this clone: A read error may account for a junction end that differs from germline. The chain joins TRBV15 to TRBJ2-7, with TRBD2 as a possible D gene (5 bases). Looked up from germline, CDR1 is LNHNV and CDR2 is YYDKDF (reference sequence). The CDR3 length is 13 residues. The DNA for the CDR3 is TGTGCCACCAGCAGAGATCGTGATAGAGGGAGACTCTTC. It is translated as CATSRDRDRGRLF.